Sequencing of this T cell receptor beta chain was carried out in a study of cytomegalovirus exposure and HLA in healthy donors. Points from the study as a whole: The authors later found TCR association rates varying by HLA locus, with DRB1 most and HLA-C fewest. The only immune exposure information that was available was CMV serostatus.

With 7 bases clipped from V and 7 bases from J, the junction kept 13 bases outside the gene matches. The CDR3 covers 16 residues. CDR1 and CDR2 (germline): SEHNR, FQNEAQ (reference sequence). Use of 60 Vbeta and 13 Jbeta primers characterized the PCR. In the original processing: Later analysis identified 80 million to 90 million unique TCR beta chains, 10 million to 12 million shared. Repertoires were generated with immunoSEQ multiplex PCR, while TCRdb's copy carries only in-frame clones and drops some. The D gene and trimming were derived from the DNA, and the V and J assignments and clone size from that table. This table holds over 250,000 clones, 86% found once. Regarding this clone: Its matching antigen is unknown.

The sample consisted of PBMCs. The chain links TRBV7-9 to TRBJ2-7; 13 bases align to TRBD2. This receptor was identified in a man aged 35 to 55 in good health and CMV-seropositive. The chain's CDR3 is CASMQTGTSGIGEQYF. The CDR3 bases are TGTGCCAGCATGCAGACCGGGACTAGCGGGATAGGAGAGCAGTACTTC.